This T cell receptor beta chain derives from a study of post-analysis software for immune sequencing data. Study-wide findings and caveats: Elevated frequency relative to controls characterized roughly five TRBV segments in patients, TRBV5-6, TRBV5-1 and TRBV20-1 among them.

Unique molecular identifiers featured in each of the TCR beta cDNA libraries. Around 500,000 cDNA molecules were obtained from about 1 to 10 million T cells. TCRdb passed the PCR reads through MiXCR, listing each CDR3 protein once. The table includes 350,000 to 450,000 distinct CDR3 sequences, roughly 38% detected once. This clonotype has only a few counts. The antigen is unknown. V was cut by 0 bases and J by 4 bases, with 12 bases left in between. CDR3 length: 15 residues. Germline V gene sequence: CDR1 LNHNV, CDR2 YYDKDF (reference sequence). The chain joins TRBV15 to TRBJ1-2; no definite D call. The source material was blood. This clonotype was obtained from a girl aged 2 to 10 with multiple sclerosis. Here the CDR3 DNA reads TGTGCCACCAGCAGAGATTTGGAACCCGTCTATGGCTACACCTTC. Amino acid sequence: CATSRDLEPVYGYTF.